A single sample is the source of the 26 T cell receptor beta chains below, sequenced in a study of blood T cell repertoires in COVID-19. The assay was immunoSEQ multiplex PCR, and TCRdb's table has in-frame clones only and misses some. The repertoire includes about 170,000 clones, around four fifths of them detected once, and 22% sits in the top ten. Sequencing was carried out using peripheral blood. These TCRs come from a woman over 75 with acute or convalescent COVID-19.

The rearrangement uses TRBV29-1 and TRBJ2-3, with a possible D match to TRBD1 (6 bases). The CDR3 is made up of 12 amino acids. V lost 4 bases to trimming and J lost 5 bases, with 10 bases between them. From germline, CDR1 is SQVTM and CDR2 ANQGSEA. In DNA, the CDR3 is TGCAGCGTTGCTTCAGGGGTAGATACGCAGTATTTT. Its translation: CSVASGVDTQYF.

This clone showed up just a few times. The J gene is TRBJ2-7, the V gene TRBV15; 8 bases fit TRBD2. The CDR3 contains 14 residues. Germline loops: CDR1 LNHNV, CDR2 YYDKDF (reference sequence). V gave up 1 base and J gave up 2 bases; unmatched junction bases: 1. CDR3 bases: TGTGCCACCAGCAGAGGACTAGCGACCTACGAGCAGTACTTC. Amino acid sequence: CATSRGLATYEQYF.

The genes are TRBV4-1 and TRBJ1-1; TRBD1 matches at 8 bases. Trimming cost V 8 bases and J 1 base; bases outside gene matches: 15. The CDR3 is 17 residues long. CDR1 and CDR2 from the germline V gene are MGHRA and YSYEKL. The CDR3 DNA reads TGCGCCAGCCACCGTCGACAGGGGACGGGGCGGAACACTGAAGCTTTCTTT. This sequence encodes CASHRRQGTGRNTEAFF.

The rearrangement joins TRBV28 to TRBJ1-6, with D uncertain. Germline V gene sequence: CDR1 MDHEN, CDR2 SYDVKM. Trimming cost V 8 bases and J 4 bases, with 9 bases left between them. The CDR3 is 13 amino acids. The CDR3 sequence is CASLGRYNSPLHF. CDR3 DNA sequence: TGTGCCAGCCTGGGGAGGTATAATTCACCCCTCCACTTT.

For this clone: Germline and junction disagree at one end, which may indicate a read error. This chain joins TRBV5-1 and TRBJ2-7; possibly TRBD1 for D (8 bases). This CDR3 is built from 15 residues. CDR1 and CDR2 from the germline V gene are SGHRS and YFSETQ. The CDR3 sequence: CARSAQGGGSYEQYF. The CDR3, as DNA: TGCGCCCGCAGCGCACAGGGGGGGGGCTCCTACGAGCAGTACTTC. The variable domain in full, completed from reference TRBV5-1 and TRBJ2-7, reads KAGVTQTPRYLIKTRGQQVTLSCSPISGHRSVSWYQQTPGQGLQFLFEYFSETQRNKGNFPGRFSGRQFSNSRSEMNVSTLELGDSALYLCARSAQGGGSYEQYFGPGTRLTVT.

In this sample, this clone turned up once. J is TRBJ1-1 and V is TRBV12-3 or TRBV12-4; 11 bases map to TRBD1. Germline trimming cut 5 bases from V and 9 bases from J; bases unmatched to any gene: 5. The CDR3 is made up of 13 amino acids. CDR3 sequence (DNA): TGTGCCAGCAGTCACGGACAGGGGGCGAAAGCTTTCTTT. It yields the protein CASSHGQGAKAFF.

This clone was seen once. The V gene is TRBV27, the J gene TRBJ1-5; a weak D match, TRBD1 (6 bases). V was shortened by 3 bases and J by 6 bases, with 15 bases between the two germline ends. Germline lookup yields CDR1 MNHEY and CDR2 SMNVEV (reference sequence). The CDR3 runs to 15 residues. DNA for the CDR3: TGTGCCAGCAGTTTGACAGGCGATGGGGGTCAGCCCCAGCATTTT. Translation gives CASSLTGDGGQPQHF.

The chain is built from TRBV7-2 and TRBJ2-1, with 7 bases identical to TRBD1. There are 15 residues in the CDR3. The ends lost 2 bases at V and 4 bases at J; junction bases unmatched: 5. CDR1 SGHTA and CDR2 FQGNSA come from the germline V gene. CDR3 bases: TGTGCCAGCAGCTTAAGGGGACAGTCATACAATGAGCAGTTCTTC. It specifies CASSLRGQSYNEQFF.

The chain employs TRBV3-1 (or the pseudogene TRBV3-2) and TRBJ2-5, with D possibly being TRBD1 (6 bases). The germline CDR1 and CDR2 sequences are LGHDT and YNNKEL (reference sequence). V was clipped by 1 base and J by 5 bases, with 14 bases between them. The CDR3 runs to 15 residues. CDR3 protein: CASSQAKQGGETQYF. The CDR3 DNA reads TGTGCCAGCAGCCAAGCCAAACAGGGTGGGGAGACCCAGTACTTC.

The sample holds one count of this clone. This chain joins TRBV15 and TRBJ1-2, with D perhaps TRBD1 (6 bases). Looked up from germline, CDR1 is LNHNV and CDR2 is YYDKDF (reference sequence). This CDR3 region has 14 residues. The V end lost 1 base, the J end lost 4 bases, and 10 bases lay between the germline ends. The CDR3 coding sequence is TGTGCCACCAGCAGAGTACAGGGTGTCTATGGCTACACCTTC. Protein: CATSRVQGVYGYTF. Based on the CDR3 plus reference TRBV15 and TRBJ1-2, the full variable domain is DAMVIQNPRYQVTQFGKPVTLSCSQTLNHNVMYWYQQKSSQAPKLLFHYYDKDFNNEADTPDNFQSRRPNTSFCFLDIRSPGLGDTAMYLCATSRVQGVYGYTFGSGTRLTVV.

The chain carries TRBV6-5 and TRBJ1-5, with 7 positions matching TRBD1. Germline CDR1 reads MNHEY; CDR2 reads SVGAGI. The CDR3 is made up of 13 amino acids. V was clipped by 4 bases and J by 7 bases; unmatched bases: 4. CDR3 protein: CASSFDREQPQHF. The CDR3 region has the DNA TGTGCCAGCAGTTTTGACAGGGAACAGCCCCAGCATTTT.

DNA for the CDR3: TGTGCCAGCAGCTTATTCGTCCAAGTCGGTTTCGAGACCCAGTACTTC. Translation gives CASSLFVQVGFETQYF. This rearrangement joins TRBV7-9 to TRBJ2-5; D gene ambiguous. The CDR3 sequence is 16 residues long. Trimming cost V 2 bases and J 5 bases, with 18 bases left between them. Germline V gives CDR1 SEHNR, CDR2 FQNEAQ (reference sequence).

The chain combines TRBV11-2 with TRBJ2-7, with TRBD2 matching over 7 bases. The junction had 7 bases not matched to a gene; V was cut back by 2 bases and J by 3 bases. The CDR3 has 15 residues. Germline values: CDR1 SGHAT, CDR2 FQNNGV. The CDR3: CASSLKRGELYEQYF. The CDR3 DNA is TGTGCCAGCAGCTTAAAGCGGGGTGAACTCTACGAGCAGTACTTC.

The chain combines TRBV5-5 with TRBJ1-3, with TRBD1 as a possible D gene (5 bases). Trimming removed 0 bases at V and 0 bases at J, with 13 bases between. Germline CDR1 is SGHKS and CDR2 is YYEKEE (reference sequence). The CDR3 has 17 amino acids. The CDR3 sequence: CASSLEYGQLSGNTIYF. Here the CDR3 DNA reads TGTGCCAGCAGCTTGGAATATGGACAACTCTCTGGAAACACCATATATTTT.

This chain uses TRBV5-1 with TRBJ2-1, with 8 bases that match TRBD2. There are 15 residues in the CDR3. Germline CDR1 and CDR2: SGHRS and YFSETQ. Trimming took 4 bases from V and 1 from J; bases not matched to a gene: 4. CDR3 loop: CASSPGGRSYNEQFF. The CDR3 coding sequence is TGCGCCAGCAGCCCGGGGGGGAGGTCCTACAATGAGCAGTTCTTC.

J is TRBJ1-4 and V is TRBV6-5; D gene uncertain. The CDR3 has 16 amino acids. Germline CDR1 MNHEY, CDR2 SVGAGI. V lost 0 bases and J 1 base, leaving 9 bases between the germline ends. This CDR3 is CASSYSSTRTNEKLFF. CDR3 sequence (DNA): TGTGCCAGCAGTTACTCCTCAACTCGAACTAATGAAAAACTGTTTTTT.

The chain uses TRBV5-4 and TRBJ2-5; D gene ambiguous. The CDR3 runs to 12 residues. CDR1 and CDR2 from the germline V gene are SGHNT and YYREEE (reference sequence). V lost 0 bases to trimming and J lost 3 bases, with 3 bases between them. The chain's CDR3 is CASSLAKETQYF. The CDR3 region has the DNA TGTGCCAGCAGCTTGGCAAAAGAGACCCAGTACTTC.

J is TRBJ2-1 and V is TRBV27, with TRBD2 matching 9 bases. CDR3 length: 17 residues. With 1 base clipped from V and 5 bases from J, the junction kept 9 bases outside the gene matches. CDR1 MNHEY and CDR2 SMNVEV come from the germline V gene (reference sequence). The CDR3 DNA follows: TGTGCCAGCAGTTTATTGCCTAGCGGGGTCCTGGACAATGAGCAGTTCTTC. Translation gives CASSLLPSGVLDNEQFF.

This chain joins TRBV18 and TRBJ1-1; D gene unclear. The V and J ends lost 6 bases and 8 bases respectively, with 10 bases between them. Germline V CDR1 and CDR2: KGHSH, LQKENI. This CDR3 region has 11 residues. The CDR3 loop reads CASSPSQEAFF. The CDR3 coding sequence is TGTGCCAGCTCCCCATCGCAGGAAGCTTTCTTT.

This chain links TRBV19 with TRBJ1-4; TRBD1 aligns across 8 bases. The CDR3 consists of 14 residues. Trimming cost V 6 bases and J 11 bases; bases outside gene matches: 11. Germline assignment: CDR1 LNHDA and CDR2 SQIVND (reference sequence). The CDR3 reads CASSPTGVTDKLFF. DNA for the CDR3: TGTGCCAGTAGCCCGACAGGGGTAACCGACAAACTGTTTTTT.

In this sample, this clone turned up a few times. This chain connects TRBV19 to TRBJ1-5; 7 nucleotides line up with TRBD1. V gave up 6 bases and J gave up 2 bases; unmatched junction bases: 7. There are 15 residues in the CDR3. Germline CDR1 is LNHDA and CDR2 is SQIVND (reference sequence). The CDR3 nucleotides are TGTGCCAGTAGGACAGGGATCGAGCGCAATCAGCCCCAGCATTTT. Translating it yields CASRTGIERNQPQHF.

The CDR3 bases are TGTGCCAGCAGCCCGCGGGGGACTAGCTCAGATACGCAGTATTTT. This gives the protein CASSPRGTSSDTQYF. V gene TRBV3-1 (or the pseudogene TRBV3-2) combines with J gene TRBJ2-3; 9 positions agree with TRBD2. Per the germline V gene, CDR1 is LGHDT and CDR2 is YNNKEL (reference sequence). V dropped 4 bases and J dropped 4; count of bases not matched to a gene: 6. This CDR3 spans 15 amino acids.

The rearrangement joins TRBV4-1 to TRBJ2-7; TRBD1 matches 7 bases. The J segment lost 4 bases and the V segment lost 1 base, leaving 7 bases of the junction unmatched. CDR1 is MGHRA, CDR2 YSYEKL, per germline. The CDR3 has 15 residues. The CDR3 spells CASSQGGTDLYEQYF. DNA of the CDR3: TGCGCCAGCAGCCAAGGGGGGACAGATTTATACGAGCAGTACTTC.

In this sample, this clone turned up a few times. The chain links TRBV28 to TRBJ2-1, with 8 bases identical to TRBD2. The CDR3 loop spans 15 amino acids. Looked up from germline, CDR1 is MDHEN and CDR2 is SYDVKM. Unmatched junction bases numbered 10, after V lost 3 bases and J lost 9 bases. The CDR3 spells CASSFGGLGSPEQFF. As DNA, the CDR3 is TGTGCCAGCAGTTTTGGGGGACTAGGGAGCCCTGAGCAGTTCTTC.

In its sample, this clone was seen a few times. V is TRBV11-2 and J is TRBJ1-3, with 7 bases that match TRBD1. V shed 5 bases and J 0 bases; nucleotides not matched to a gene: 4. The V gene's germline CDR1 is SGHAT and CDR2 FQNNGV. The CDR3 sequence is 15 residues long. This CDR3 is CASSAGQSSGNTIYF. CDR3 bases: TGTGCCAGCAGCGCGGGACAGAGCTCTGGAAACACCATATATTTT.

V gene TRBV10-3 combines with J gene TRBJ2-3, with D unresolved. This CDR3 region has 12 residues. Trimming removed 0 bases at V and 6 bases at J, with 4 bases between. Per the germline V gene, CDR1 is ENHRY and CDR2 is SYGVKD. CDR3 DNA: TGTGCCATCAGTGAGTCCTTGGATACGCAGTATTTT. Residues: CAISESLDTQYF.